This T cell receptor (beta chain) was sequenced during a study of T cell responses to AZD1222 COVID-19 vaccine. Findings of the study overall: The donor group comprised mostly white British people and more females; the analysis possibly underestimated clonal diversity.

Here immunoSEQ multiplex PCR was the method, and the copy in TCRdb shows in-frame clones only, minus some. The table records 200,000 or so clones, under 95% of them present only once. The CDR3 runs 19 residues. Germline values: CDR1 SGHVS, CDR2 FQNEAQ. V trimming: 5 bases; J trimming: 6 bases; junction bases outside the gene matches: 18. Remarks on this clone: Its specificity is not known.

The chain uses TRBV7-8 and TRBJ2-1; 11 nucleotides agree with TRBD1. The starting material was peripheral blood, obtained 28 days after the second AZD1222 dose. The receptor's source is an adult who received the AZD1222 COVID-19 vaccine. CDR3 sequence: CASSRSGTGGRGKGNEQFF. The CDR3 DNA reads TGTGCCAGCAGCCGATCCGGGACAGGGGGTAGGGGCAAGGGCAATGAGCAGTTCTTC.